One and the same sample provided the 13 T cell receptor beta chains below, sequenced in a study of response to subunit inactivated influenza vaccine. One entry per CDR3 protein results from TCRdb running MiXCR on the RT-PCR reads. The table shows 300,000 to 350,000 distinct CDR3 sequences, with around a fifth occurring only once. Sequenced here: PBMCs from blood, sampled less than 22 months after vaccination. These receptor sequences come from a man aged 50 to 69 who received an inactivated influenza vaccine.

This clonotype has at least ten counts. The V gene is TRBV5-5, the J gene TRBJ1-1; D uncertain. The CDR3 contains 13 residues. CDR1 is SGHKS and CDR2 is YYEKEE in the germline V gene (reference sequence). Deletions cut 2 bases from V and 4 bases from J, with 9 bases between. The CDR3 DNA is TGTGCCAGCAGCTTAGTGGCCCCCACTGAAGCTTTCTTT. Its protein is CASSLVAPTEAFF.

This clonotype was seen more than once but under ten times. The V and J genes are TRBV5-1 and TRBJ1-2; 8 bases are a match to TRBD1. The CDR3 is 15 residues long. The germline CDR1 and CDR2 sequences are SGHRS and YFSETQ. Trimming cost V 0 bases and J 5 bases; bases outside gene matches: 6. CDR3 sequence reads: CASSLGGQGYYGYTF. DNA for the CDR3: TGCGCCAGCAGCTTGGGAGGACAGGGATATTATGGCTACACCTTC. The full variable domain, with the rest looked up from reference TRBV5-1 and TRBJ1-2, is KAGVTQTPRYLIKTRGQQVTLSCSPISGHRSVSWYQQTPGQGLQFLFEYFSETQRNKGNFPGRFSGRQFSNSRSEMNVSTLELGDSALYLCASSLGGQGYYGYTFGSGTRLTVV.

The rearrangement links TRBV11-2 to TRBJ2-1, with 10 bases lining up with TRBD1. Germline CDR1 reads SGHAT; CDR2 reads FQNNGV. Trimming at V came to 5 bases and at J to 7 bases, leaving 5 bases not matched to a gene. The CDR3 spans 14 residues. The CDR3 loop is CASSLTGGRNEQFF. The CDR3 nucleotides are TGTGCCAGCAGCCTGACAGGGGGCCGGAATGAGCAGTTCTTC. The full variable domain, rest sourced from reference TRBV11-2 and TRBJ2-1, is EAGVAQSPRYKIIEKRQSVAFWCNPISGHATLYWYQQILGQGPKLLIQFQNNGVVDDSQLPKDRFSAERLKGVDSTLKIQPAKLEDSAVYLCASSLTGGRNEQFFGPGTRLTVL.

Here the CDR3 reads CSARDLEGSSYNEQFF. The CDR3 DNA is TGCAGTGCTAGAGATCTCGAGGGTAGCTCCTACAATGAGCAGTTCTTC. The chain recombines TRBV20-1 with TRBJ2-1, with D perhaps TRBD2 (5 bases). Trimming stripped 0 bases from V and 0 bases from J, with 12 bases between. Germline CDR1 is DFQATT and CDR2 is SNEGSKA (reference sequence). CDR3 length equals 16 residues.

This clonotype was detected a few times. The rearrangement uses TRBV7-2 and TRBJ2-7; tentatively, D is TRBD1 (6 bases). V dropped 3 bases and J dropped 2 bases, with 17 bases sitting between them. The CDR3 contains 16 residues. In germline, CDR1 is SGHTA, CDR2 FQGNSA. CDR3 nucleotides: TGTGCCAGCAGCTTTACTTGGGGCAGGGGAGCCTACGAGCAGTACTTC. This sequence encodes CASSFTWGRGAYEQYF.

The rearrangement uses TRBV21-1 and TRBJ2-7; the D call of TRBD1 is as the table states it, not checked on the DNA. TRBV21-1 is a recognized pseudogene. The CDR3 extends over 13 amino acids. As DNA, the CDR3 is TGTGCCTCCCGGCGGGGGCAAACAGACGAGCAGTACTTC. Its translation: CASRRGQTDEQYF.

V and J are TRBV6-1 and TRBJ2-2; TRBD2 is a possible D gene (6 bases). Germline V gives CDR1 MNHNS, CDR2 SASEGT. CDR3 length: 13 residues. V was clipped by 6 bases and J by 6 bases, with 11 bases between them. This chain's CDR3 is CASSRGLSGELFF. CDR3 bases: TGTGCCAGCAGCCGCGGACTATCCGGGGAGCTGTTTTTT.

The V call is TRBV10-1, the J call TRBJ1-1, with a tentative D call TRBD1 (5 bases). This CDR3 comprises 14 residues. Germline V gives CDR1 WNHNN, CDR2 SYGVQD (reference sequence). V was pared by 8 bases and J by 5 bases, with 18 bases between. The CDR3 here is CASRRGGTNTEAFF. The CDR3 DNA follows: TGCGCCAGCCGCCGGGGAGGGACGAATACTGAAGCTTTCTTT.

The chain couples TRBV28 to TRBJ2-7; perhaps D is TRBD1 or TRBD2 (5 bases each). CDR1 MDHEN and CDR2 SYDVKM come from the germline V gene. V was trimmed by 3 bases and J by 5 bases, leaving 29 bases between them. This CDR3 comprises 19 residues. The CDR3, as DNA: TGTGCCAGCAGTTTCCCCCTGGTCCCGACTGGGGGATCGGCCCACGAGCAGTACTTC. Its protein product is CASSFPLVPTGGSAHEQYF.

This clonotype has a count of ten or more. The rearrangement uses TRBV2 and TRBJ2-1; either TRBD1 or TRBD2 may fit D (5 bases each). The V end was cut by 6 bases, the J end by 4 bases, with 10 bases between. Germline V CDR1 and CDR2: SNHLY, FYNNEI. The CDR3 has 13 residues. The CDR3 reads CASRPGPYNEQFF. The CDR3 DNA reads TGTGCCAGCAGGCCGGGACCTTACAATGAGCAGTTCTTC.

This clonotype has just one count. A read error may account for a junction end that differs from germline. This chain connects TRBV18 to TRBJ2-1, with no clear D. This CDR3 contains 14 residues. The V gene's germline CDR1 is KGHSH and CDR2 LQKENI. The CDR3 nucleotides are TGTGCCAGCACCACGGCGGTCTCCTACAATAAGCAGTTCTTC. It specifies CASTTAVSYNKQFF.

This clonotype was found a few times. The V and J genes are TRBV5-1 and TRBJ2-1, with 7 bases lining up with TRBD2. The germline gives CDR1 SGHRS, CDR2 YFSETQ. After removal of 2 bases from V and 10 bases from J, the junction contained 12 bases not matched to a gene. The CDR3 has 15 residues. CDR3 DNA: TGCGCCAGCAGCTTATTCGGGAGGAGCAAGGGAGAGCAGTTCTTC. Translation: CASSLFGRSKGEQFF.

The chain recombines TRBV12-3 or TRBV12-4 with TRBJ1-5; maybe TRBD1 (6 bases). This CDR3 comprises 14 residues. The V end was cut by 1 base, the J end by 11 bases, with 15 bases between. The CDR3 sequence is CASSLEGGRVAQHF. In DNA form, the CDR3 reads TGTGCCAGCAGTTTAGAGGGGGGAAGGGTGGCCCAGCATTTT.